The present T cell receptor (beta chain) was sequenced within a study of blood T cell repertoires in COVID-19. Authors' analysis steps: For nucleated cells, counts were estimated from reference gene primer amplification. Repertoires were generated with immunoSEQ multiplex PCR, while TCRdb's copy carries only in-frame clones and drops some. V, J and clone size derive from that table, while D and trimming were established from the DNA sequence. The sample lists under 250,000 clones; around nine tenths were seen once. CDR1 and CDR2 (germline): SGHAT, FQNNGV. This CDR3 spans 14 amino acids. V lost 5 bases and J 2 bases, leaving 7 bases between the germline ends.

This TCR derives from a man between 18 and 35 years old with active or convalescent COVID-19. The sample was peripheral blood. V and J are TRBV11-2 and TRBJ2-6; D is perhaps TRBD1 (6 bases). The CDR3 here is CASSTGTGANVLTF. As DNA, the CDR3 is TGTGCCAGCAGCACAGGGACTGGGGCCAACGTCCTGACTTTC.